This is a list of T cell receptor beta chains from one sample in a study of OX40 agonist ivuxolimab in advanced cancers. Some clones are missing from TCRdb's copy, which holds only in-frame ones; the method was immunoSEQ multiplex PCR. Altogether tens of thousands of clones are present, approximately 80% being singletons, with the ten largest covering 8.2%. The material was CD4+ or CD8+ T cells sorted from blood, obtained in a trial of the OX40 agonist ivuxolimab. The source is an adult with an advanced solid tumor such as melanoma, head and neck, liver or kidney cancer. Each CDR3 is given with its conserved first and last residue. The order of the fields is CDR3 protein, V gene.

cdr3_aa: CASSQVGEGQETQYF; v_call: TRBV4-1
cdr3_aa: CASSFSNNSPLHF; v_call: TRBV5-1
cdr3_aa: CASRETGGSTNEKLFF; v_call: TRBV5-8
cdr3_aa: CASTLQGPTEAFF; v_call: TRBV7-2
cdr3_aa: CASSRGLAGVRDNEQFF; v_call: TRBV4-3
cdr3_aa: CASSQGWGNTIYF; v_call: TRBV14
cdr3_aa: CASSWGLQETQYF; v_call: TRBV6-1
cdr3_aa: CASSIDPPSGETQYF; v_call: TRBV19
cdr3_aa: CASSSNQPSVGRTDTQYF; v_call: TRBV28
cdr3_aa: CASSPRMITGKTDREVEAFF; v_call: TRBV7-8
cdr3_aa: CAWARGGSSYNEQFF; v_call: TRBV30
cdr3_aa: CASGAGTGGFGETQYF; v_call: TRBV2